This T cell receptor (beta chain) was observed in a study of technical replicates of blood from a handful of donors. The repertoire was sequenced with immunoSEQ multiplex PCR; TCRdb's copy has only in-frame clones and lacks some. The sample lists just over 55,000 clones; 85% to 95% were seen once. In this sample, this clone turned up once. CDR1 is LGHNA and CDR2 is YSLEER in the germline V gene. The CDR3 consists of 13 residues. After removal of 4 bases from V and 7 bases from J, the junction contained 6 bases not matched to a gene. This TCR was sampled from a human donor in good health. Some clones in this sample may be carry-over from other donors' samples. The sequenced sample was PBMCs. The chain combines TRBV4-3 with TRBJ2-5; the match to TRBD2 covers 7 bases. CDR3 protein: CASSPGTTLTQYF. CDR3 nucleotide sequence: TGCGCCAGCAGCCCCGGGACTACCTTGACCCAGTACTTC.